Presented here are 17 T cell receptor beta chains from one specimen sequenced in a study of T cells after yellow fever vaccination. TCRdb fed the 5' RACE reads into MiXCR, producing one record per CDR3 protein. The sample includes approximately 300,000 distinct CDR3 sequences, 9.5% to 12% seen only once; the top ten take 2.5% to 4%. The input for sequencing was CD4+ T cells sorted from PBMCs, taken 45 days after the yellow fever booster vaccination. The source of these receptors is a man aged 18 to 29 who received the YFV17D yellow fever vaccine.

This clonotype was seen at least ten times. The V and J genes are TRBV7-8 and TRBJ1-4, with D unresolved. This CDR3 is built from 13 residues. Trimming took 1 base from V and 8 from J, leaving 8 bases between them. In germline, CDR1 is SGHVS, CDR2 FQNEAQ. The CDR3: CASSLVGSEKLFF. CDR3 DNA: TGTGCCAGCAGCTTAGTGGGGAGCGAAAAACTGTTTTTT.

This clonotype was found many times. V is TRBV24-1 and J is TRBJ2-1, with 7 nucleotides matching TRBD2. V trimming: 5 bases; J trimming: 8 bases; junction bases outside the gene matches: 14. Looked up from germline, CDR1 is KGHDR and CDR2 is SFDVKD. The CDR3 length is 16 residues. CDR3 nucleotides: TGTGCCACCAGTGGCGGGGGAGCCTCCCACGAGGATGAGCAGTTCTTC. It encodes CATSGGGASHEDEQFF.

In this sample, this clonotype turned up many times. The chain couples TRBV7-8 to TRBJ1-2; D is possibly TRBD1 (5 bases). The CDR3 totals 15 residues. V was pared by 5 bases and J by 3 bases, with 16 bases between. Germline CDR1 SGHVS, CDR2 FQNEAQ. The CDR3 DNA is TGTGCCAGCAGCGCCCGAACGACAGTGTACTATGGCTACACCTTC. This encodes CASSARTTVYYGYTF.

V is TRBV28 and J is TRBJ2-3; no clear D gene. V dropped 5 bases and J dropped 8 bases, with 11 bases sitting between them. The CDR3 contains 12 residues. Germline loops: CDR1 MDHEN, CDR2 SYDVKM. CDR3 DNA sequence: TGTGCCAGCAGTCTCTCCCTGGTTACGCAGTATTTT. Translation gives CASSLSLVTQYF.

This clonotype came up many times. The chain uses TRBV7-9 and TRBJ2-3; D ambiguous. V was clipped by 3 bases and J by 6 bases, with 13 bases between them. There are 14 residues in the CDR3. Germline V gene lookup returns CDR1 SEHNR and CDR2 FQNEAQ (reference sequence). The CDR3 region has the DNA TGTGCCAGCAGCTTGTTAGGGCGAAGGGATACGCAGTATTTT. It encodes CASSLLGRRDTQYF.

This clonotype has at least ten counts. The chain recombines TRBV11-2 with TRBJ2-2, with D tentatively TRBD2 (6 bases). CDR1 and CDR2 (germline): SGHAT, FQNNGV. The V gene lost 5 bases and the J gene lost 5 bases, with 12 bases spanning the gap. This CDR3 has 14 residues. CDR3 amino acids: CASSKGLTTGELFF. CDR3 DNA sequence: TGTGCCAGCAGCAAGGGACTGACAACCGGGGAGCTGTTTTTT.

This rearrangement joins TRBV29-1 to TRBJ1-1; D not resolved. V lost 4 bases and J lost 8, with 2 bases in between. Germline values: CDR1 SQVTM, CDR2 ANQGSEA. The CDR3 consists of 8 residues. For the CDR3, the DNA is TGCAGCGTTGCGGAAGCTTTCTTT. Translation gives CSVAEAFF.

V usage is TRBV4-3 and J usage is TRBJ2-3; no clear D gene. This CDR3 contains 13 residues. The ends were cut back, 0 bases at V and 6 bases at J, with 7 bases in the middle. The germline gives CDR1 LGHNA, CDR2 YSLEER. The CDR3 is CASSQEVGDTQYF. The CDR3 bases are TGCGCCAGCAGCCAAGAGGTGGGGGATACGCAGTATTTT.

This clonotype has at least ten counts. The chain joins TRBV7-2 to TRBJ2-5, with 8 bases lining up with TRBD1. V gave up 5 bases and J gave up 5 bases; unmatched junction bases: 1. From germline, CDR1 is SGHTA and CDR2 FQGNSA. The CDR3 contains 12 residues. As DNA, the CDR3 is TGTGCCAGCAGCCGGACAGGGGAGACCCAGTACTTC. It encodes CASSRTGETQYF.

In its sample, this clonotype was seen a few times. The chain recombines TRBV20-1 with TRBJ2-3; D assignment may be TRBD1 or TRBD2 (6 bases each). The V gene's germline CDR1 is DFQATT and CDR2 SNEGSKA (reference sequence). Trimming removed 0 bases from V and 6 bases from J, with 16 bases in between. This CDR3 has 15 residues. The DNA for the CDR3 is TGCAGTGCTAGAGATCTTTCGGGGGCAGGTGATACGCAGTATTTT. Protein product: CSARDLSGAGDTQYF.

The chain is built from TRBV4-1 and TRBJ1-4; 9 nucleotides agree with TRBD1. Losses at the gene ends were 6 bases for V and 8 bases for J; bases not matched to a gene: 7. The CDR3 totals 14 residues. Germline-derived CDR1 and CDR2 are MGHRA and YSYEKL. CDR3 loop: CASRHRGRVEKLFF. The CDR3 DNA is TGCGCCAGCAGACACAGGGGGCGCGTGGAAAAACTGTTTTTT.

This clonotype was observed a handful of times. CDR3 region: CASSTTSGGPETQYF. The CDR3 coding sequence is TGTGCCAGCAGTACTACTAGCGGGGGGCCAGAAACCCAGTACTTC. The chain employs TRBV3-1 and TRBJ2-5; 12 nucleotides align to TRBD2. The germline CDR1 and CDR2 sequences are LGHDT and YNNKEL (reference sequence). This CDR3 has 15 amino acids. V gave up 6 bases and J gave up 8 bases; unmatched junction bases: 10.

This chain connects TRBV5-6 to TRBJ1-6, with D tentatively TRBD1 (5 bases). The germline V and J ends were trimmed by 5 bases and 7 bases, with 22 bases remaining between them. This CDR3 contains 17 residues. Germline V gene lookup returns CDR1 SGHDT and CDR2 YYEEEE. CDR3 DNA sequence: TGTGCCAGCAGGAGCCAGGGTTTGGGTGGGGGGAATTCACCCCTCCACTTT. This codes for CASRSQGLGGGNSPLHF.

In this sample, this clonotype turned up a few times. The CDR3 region has the DNA TGCGCCAGCAGCCAACTAGCGGGGGTCCCTACCTACGAGCAGTACTTC. It translates to CASSQLAGVPTYEQYF. This chain uses TRBV4-3 with TRBJ2-7; 10 bases align to TRBD2. Trimming at V came to 2 bases and at J to 2 bases, leaving 6 bases not matched to a gene. The germline CDR1 and CDR2 sequences are LGHNA and YSLEER. This CDR3 comprises 16 residues.

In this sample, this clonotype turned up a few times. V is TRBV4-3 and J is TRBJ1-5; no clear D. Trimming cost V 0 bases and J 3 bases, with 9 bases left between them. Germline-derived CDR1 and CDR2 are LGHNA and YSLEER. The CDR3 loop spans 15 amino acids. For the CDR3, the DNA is TGCGCCAGCAGCCAAGAGTTCGGTCCCAATCAGCCCCAGCATTTT. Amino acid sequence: CASSQEFGPNQPQHF.

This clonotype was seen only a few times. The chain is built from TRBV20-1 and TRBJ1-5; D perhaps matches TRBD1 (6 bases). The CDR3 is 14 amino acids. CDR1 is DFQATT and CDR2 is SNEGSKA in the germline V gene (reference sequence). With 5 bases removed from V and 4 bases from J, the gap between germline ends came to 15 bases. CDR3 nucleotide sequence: TGCAGTGCTTTGACAGGTTCCCCTAATCAGCCCCAGCATTTT. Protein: CSALTGSPNQPQHF.

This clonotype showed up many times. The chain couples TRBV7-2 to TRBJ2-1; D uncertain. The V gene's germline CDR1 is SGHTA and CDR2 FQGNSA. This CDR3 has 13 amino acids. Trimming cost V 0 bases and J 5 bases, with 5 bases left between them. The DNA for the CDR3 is TGTGCCAGCAGCTTAGCTGGGAACAATGAGCAGTTCTTC. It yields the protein CASSLAGNNEQFF.